A selection of T cell receptor beta chains follows, all from one sample in a study of identifying expanded T cells in peripheral blood. Assay used: immunoSEQ multiplex PCR; TCRdb lists only in-frame clones, some missing. This sample has about 81,000 clones, with 84% found just once. The sequenced sample consisted of blood. Receptors originate from a person between 18 and 75 years old in good health. CDR3s include the opening cysteine and the closing phenylalanine or tryptophan. A D gene is named only where the DNA matches it firmly. Clone size, where shown, is once, few, many, or a class for clones that have expanded.

>TRBV4-1|TRBJ2-4|TRBD2|NA
TGCGCCAGCAGCCACCTAGCGGGAGTAGCCAAAAACATTCAGTACTTC
CASSHLAGVAKNIQYF
>TRBV11-3|TRBJ2-7|TRBD2|NA
TGTGCCAGCAGCTTTCCTCGACTAGCTCTTGAAGAGCAGTACTTC
CASSFPRLALEEQYF
>TRBV7-9|TRBJ1-2|TRBD1|NA
TGTGCCAGCACGACAGGGTTTTCCTATGGCTACACCTTC
CASTTGFSYGYTF
>TRBV7-8|TRBJ1-5|TRBD1|NA
TGTGCCAGCAGCTTAGTAGTGAGTGGGACAGGATATCAGCCCCAGCATTTT
CASSLVVSGTGYQPQHF
>TRBV6-4|TRBJ2-6|NA|NA
TGTGCCAGCAGTGACTCGGGGGGCTCTGGGGCCAACGTCCTGACTTTC
CASSDSGGSGANVLTF
>TRBV7-9|TRBJ1-1|NA|NA
TGTGCCAGCAGCTTACCAGGAGGATCGAACACTGAAGCTTTCTTT
CASSLPGGSNTEAFF
>TRBV6-1|TRBJ1-3|NA|NA
TGTGCCAGCAGCCTCTCTGGAAACACCATATATTTT
CASSLSGNTIYF
>TRBV7-2|TRBJ2-5|TRBD1|NA
TGTGCCAGCAGCTTAGTGACCCCGGGACAGGGACAAGAGACCCAGTACTTC
CASSLVTPGQGQETQYF
>TRBV10-3|TRBJ1-4|TRBD1|NA
TGTGCCATCAGTCTGACAGGGGGCTTGGAGAGTGAAAAACTGTTTTTT
CAISLTGGLESEKLFF
>TRBV7-2|TRBJ2-7|NA|NA
TGTGCCAGCAGCTTAGGGGGCGGGTGGGAGCATTACGAGCAGTACTTC
CASSLGGGWEHYEQYF
>TRBV11-2|TRBJ2-7|NA|NA
TGTGCCAGCAGCGTGGCTTGGGAGATCAACGAGCAGTACTTC
CASSVAWEINEQYF
>TRBV14|TRBJ2-3|TRBD2|NA
TGTGCCAGCAGCCAACCCTTTAGCGGGAGCCCAGATACGCAGTATTTT
CASSQPFSGSPDTQYF
>TRBV9|TRBJ2-3|TRBD2|NA
TGTGCCAGCAGCCCAAGAGGGGGACTAGCGGACACAGATACGCAGTATTTT
CASSPRGGLADTDTQYF
>TRBV5-4|TRBJ2-5|TRBD1|once
TGTGCCAGCAGCAAGGGACAGGGTGAGACCCAGTACTTC
CASSKGQGETQYF
>TRBV9|TRBJ2-5|TRBD2|NA
TGTGCCAGCAGCGCATTAGCGGGAGCACATGCTCCCCAGTACTTC
CASSALAGAHAPQYF
>TRBV7-3|TRBJ2-1|NA|many
TGTGCCAGCAGCTTATACGCGACTGCTTACAATGAGCAGTTCTTC
CASSLYATAYNEQFF
>TRBV19|TRBJ1-5|TRBD1|NA
TGTGCCAGTAGGTCGGACAGGGATAGCAATCAGCCCCAGCATTTT
CASRSDRDSNQPQHF
>TRBV28|TRBJ2-7|TRBD1|few
TGTGCCAGCACCCTCCGGGACAGGCCCTACGAGCAGTACTTC
CASTLRDRPYEQYF
>TRBV14|TRBJ1-6|NA|NA
TGTGCCAGCAGCTCGGAAATGATTGTCTCACCCCTCCACTTT
CASSSEMIVSPLHF
>TRBV7-9|TRBJ2-1|NA|once
TGTGCCAGCAGCCAAAGGCCATTTTGGAACAATGAGCAGTTCTTC
CASSQRPFWNNEQFF
>TRBV7-9|TRBJ1-2|NA|once
TGTGCCAGCAGCTTAGTCTTTGTGGGTCCCGATAACTATGGCTACACCTTC
CASSLVFVGPDNYGYTF
>TRBV19|TRBJ1-1|TRBD1|NA
TGTGCCAGTAGGGGGCAGGGGGGTATGAACACTGAAGCTTTCTTT
CASRGQGGMNTEAFF
>TRBV28|TRBJ2-1|TRBD2|NA
TGTGCCAGCTCCTCCCCGTTAGCGGGCGATTACAATGAGCAGTTCTTC
CASSSPLAGDYNEQFF
>TRBV10-3|TRBJ1-3|TRBD1|NA
TGTGCCATCAGTGAGTCGGGACAGATGGGAAACACCATATATTTT
CAISESGQMGNTIYF
>TRBV28|TRBJ2-2|TRBD2|NA
TGTGCCAGCACCCTAGCGGGCAGGGCGAACACCGGGGAGCTGTTTTTT
CASTLAGRANTGELFF
>TRBV5-4|TRBJ2-7|TRBD2|NA
TGTGCCAGCCGAGGGACTACAACCTACGAGCAGTACTTC
CASRGTTTYEQYF
>TRBV2|TRBJ1-1|NA|NA
TGTGCCAGCAGTGAAGTATTCACTGAAGCTTTCTTT
CASSEVFTEAFF
>TRBV28|TRBJ2-7|NA|NA
TGTGCCAGCAGTTTAATGACAGTGCCCTACGAGCAGTACTTC
CASSLMTVPYEQYF
>TRBV4-3|TRBJ1-1|NA|NA
TGCGCCAGCAGCCAAGGTTTAGGGGACACTGAAGCTTTCTTT
CASSQGLGDTEAFF
>TRBV2|TRBJ1-5|NA|NA
TGTGCCAGCAGTACAGGGTTGGGCAATCAGCCCCAGCATTTT
CASSTGLGNQPQHF
>TRBV11-3|TRBJ2-3|TRBD2|NA
TGTGCCAGCAGCTTAGGGACTAGCGTGACAGATACGCAGTATTTT
CASSLGTSVTDTQYF
>TRBV7-3|TRBJ2-1|TRBD2|NA
TGTGCCAGCAGTCAAGGACTAGCGGGAGGCAATGAGCAGTTCTTC
CASSQGLAGGNEQFF
>TRBV15|TRBJ2-5|NA|NA
TGTGCCACCAGCAGACCGGACTATGTGACCCAGTACTTC
CATSRPDYVTQYF
>TRBV9|TRBJ2-1|NA|NA
TGTGCCAGCAGCGTAGCTTGGAGCTACAATGAGCAGTTCTTC
CASSVAWSYNEQFF
>TRBV28|TRBJ1-1|NA|few
TGTGCCAGCAGTTTAAATGGGGCTGACTGGGATCCTGAAGCTTTCTTT
CASSLNGADWDPEAFF
>TRBV2|TRBJ2-2|NA|once
TGTGCCAGCAGTACATGGAACACCGGGGAGCTGTTTTTT
CASSTWNTGELFF
>TRBV18|TRBJ1-2|TRBD1|NA
TGTGCCAGCTCACTCCCGACAGGGGCAGTCAGCAGCGGCTACACCTTC
CASSLPTGAVSSGYTF
>TRBV10-3|TRBJ1-5|TRBD1|NA
TGTGCCATCAGTCCCCGGACAGGGAGCAATCAGCCCCAGCATTTT
CAISPRTGSNQPQHF
>TRBV7-2|TRBJ1-5|NA|NA
TGTGCCAGCAGCTTATCCCCTAGCAATCAGCCCCAGCATTTT
CASSLSPSNQPQHF
>TRBV5-6|TRBJ1-2|NA|NA
TGTGCCAGCAGCTTCTTAAGTCAGGGAGATGGCTACACCTTC
CASSFLSQGDGYTF
>TRBV29-1|TRBJ1-3|NA|NA
TGCAGCGTTACATCGGGGTCTGGAAACACCATATATTTT
CSVTSGSGNTIYF
>TRBV6-6|TRBJ2-7|TRBD1|NA
TGTGCCAGCAGTTACCCTCACTCACCGGGACAGGGTCAGCAGTACTTC
CASSYPHSPGQGQQYF
>TRBV7-9|TRBJ2-3|TRBD2|NA
TGTGCCAGCAGCTTAGATGAGACTAGCCCAAACACAGATACGCAGTATTTT
CASSLDETSPNTDTQYF
>TRBV4-1|TRBJ2-3|TRBD1|NA
TGCGCCAGCAGCCTTAGGACAGGGTCCGCAGATACGCAGTATTTT
CASSLRTGSADTQYF
>TRBV6-5|TRBJ2-7|TRBD1|NA
TGTGCCAGGAAAGACAGGGTCCCCTACTACGAGCAGTACTTC
CARKDRVPYYEQYF
>TRBV6-5|TRBJ1-5|TRBD1|NA
TGTGCCAGCAGATATTCGACAGGGGGGAATCAGCCCCAGCATTTT
CASRYSTGGNQPQHF
>TRBV10-3|TRBJ2-2|TRBD2|NA
TGTGCCATCAGTCCTAGCGGCACCGGGGAGCTGTTTTTT
CAISPSGTGELFF
>TRBV19|TRBJ2-7|NA|NA
TGTGCCAGTAGCAAGGACCCCGGGACCTTTTACGAGCAGTACTTC
CASSKDPGTFYEQYF
>TRBV30|TRBJ2-7|NA|few
TGTGCCTGGAGTGTACGGGGGCTTACCTACGAGCAGTACTTC
CAWSVRGLTYEQYF
>TRBV19|TRBJ1-5|TRBD1|NA
TGTGCCAGTAGTATGGGGACAGGGGCACATCAGCCCCAGCATTTT
CASSMGTGAHQPQHF
>TRBV4-3|TRBJ2-7|NA|NA
TGCGCCAGCAGCCAAGATCGAGGAACAAACTACGAGCAGTACTTC
CASSQDRGTNYEQYF
>TRBV6-5|TRBJ1-5|NA|NA
TGTGCCAGCAGTTTCCGATCGGATCAGCCCCAGCATTTT
CASSFRSDQPQHF